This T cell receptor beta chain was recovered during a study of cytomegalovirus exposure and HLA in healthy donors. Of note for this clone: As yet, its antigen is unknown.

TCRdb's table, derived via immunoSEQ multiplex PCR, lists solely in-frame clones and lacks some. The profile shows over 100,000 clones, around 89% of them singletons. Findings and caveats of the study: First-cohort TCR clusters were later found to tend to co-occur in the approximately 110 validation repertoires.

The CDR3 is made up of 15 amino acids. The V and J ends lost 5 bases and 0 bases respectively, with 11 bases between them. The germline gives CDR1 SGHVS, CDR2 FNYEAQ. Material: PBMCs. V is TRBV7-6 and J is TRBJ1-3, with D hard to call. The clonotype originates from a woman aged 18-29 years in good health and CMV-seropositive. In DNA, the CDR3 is TGTGCCAGCAGCCCAGGTCCCGGCTCTGGAAACACCATATATTTT. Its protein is CASSPGPGSGNTIYF. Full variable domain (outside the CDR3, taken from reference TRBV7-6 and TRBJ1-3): GAGVSQSPRYKVTKRGQDVALRCDPISGHVSLYWYRQALGQGPEFLTYFNYEAQQDKSGLPNDRFSAERPEGSISTLTIQRTEQRDSAMYRCASSPGPGSGNTIYFGEGSWLTVV.